Below, 32 T cell receptor beta chains from the same sample are listed, as sequenced in a study of blood T cell repertoires in COVID-19. Clones were sequenced by immunoSEQ multiplex PCR, and TCRdb holds only the in-frame ones, with some missing. The sample holds around 64,000 clones, roughly 91% seen once. The source material was peripheral blood. The receptor set was obtained from a human donor in a cohort sampled during active COVID-19.

The CDR3: CASSSGTAAGGYTF. The CDR3 DNA follows: TGTGCCAGCAGCTCCGGGACGGCGGCGGGGGGCTACACCTTC. The chain is built from TRBV28 and TRBJ1-2; perhaps TRBD1 as D (5 bases). The germline CDR1 and CDR2 sequences are MDHEN and SYDVKM. V lost 6 bases and J 8 bases, leaving 19 bases between the germline ends. This CDR3 is built from 14 residues.

This clone was counted a few times. V gene TRBV20-1 combines with J gene TRBJ1-4; D is undetermined. The CDR3 length is 15 residues. The V and J ends lost 3 bases and 14 bases respectively, with 25 bases between them. Germline CDR1 DFQATT, CDR2 SNEGSKA (reference sequence). CDR3 DNA sequence: TGCAGTGCTAGTATGTTCCAACACCGGGATCGGGCGCTGTTTTTT. Protein product: CSASMFQHRDRALFF.

V usage is TRBV5-1 and J usage is TRBJ1-5; D possibly corresponds to TRBD1 (5 bases). Germline CDR1 reads SGHRS; CDR2 reads YFSETQ. V was pared by 2 bases and J by 6 bases, with 15 bases between. The CDR3 length is 15 residues. CDR3 residues: CASSFEGGGGQPQHF. The DNA for the CDR3 is TGCGCCAGCAGCTTTGAGGGCGGGGGAGGTCAGCCCCAGCATTTT.

The chain combines TRBV15 with TRBJ1-1, with D uncertain. The CDR3 consists of 15 residues. Germline V gene data show CDR1 as LNHNV and CDR2 as YYDKDF (reference sequence). Deletions cut 0 bases from V and 1 base from J, with 9 bases between. CDR3 coding DNA: TGTGCCACCAGCAGAGAGTTTACGGGGAACACTGAAGCTTTCTTT. Its translation: CATSREFTGNTEAFF.

The chain recombines TRBV5-6 with TRBJ2-5, with TRBD2 matching 13 bases. The CDR3 covers 16 residues. Looked up from germline, CDR1 is SGHDT and CDR2 is YYEEEE. J was trimmed by 1 base and V by 4 bases; bases with no gene match: 4. CDR3: CASSPTSGGGQETQYF. The DNA of the CDR3 is TGTGCCAGCAGCCCTACTAGCGGGGGGGGCCAAGAGACCCAGTACTTC.

The chain is built from TRBV2 and TRBJ1-2; 9 nucleotides line up with TRBD1. This CDR3 contains 15 residues. CDR1 is SNHLY and CDR2 is FYNNEI in the germline V gene. V trimming: 8 bases; J trimming: 3 bases; junction bases outside the gene matches: 10. CDR3 protein: CASWTGVMLDYGYTF. CDR3 sequence (DNA): TGTGCCAGCTGGACAGGGGTTATGTTAGACTATGGCTACACCTTC.

As regards this clone: This same CDR3 is encoded by further DNA sequences in the sample. The CDR3: CASSLAGTGNEKLFF. CDR3 sequence (DNA): TGCGCCAGCAGCTTAGCCGGGACAGGCAATGAAAAACTGTTTTTT. The rearrangement uses TRBV5-1 and TRBJ1-4, with TRBD1 matching 8 bases. The CDR3 spans 15 residues. Per the germline V gene, CDR1 is SGHRS and CDR2 is YFSETQ. Unmatched junction bases numbered 5, after V lost 2 bases and J lost 5 bases.

V gene TRBV4-1 combines with J gene TRBJ2-5; 10 nucleotides agree with TRBD1. CDR3 length equals 14 residues. V was clipped by 3 bases and J by 4 bases; unmatched bases: 2. From germline, CDR1 is MGHRA and CDR2 YSYEKL. The CDR3 loop reads CASSQRDRGETQYF. CDR3 nucleotides: TGCGCCAGCAGCCAGCGGGACAGGGGAGAGACCCAGTACTTC.

This chain uses TRBV5-1 with TRBJ2-1; D ambiguous. Trimming removed 0 bases from V and 2 bases from J, with 9 bases in between. The CDR3 has 15 residues. Per the germline V gene, CDR1 is SGHRS and CDR2 is YFSETQ. CDR3 sequence reads: CASSLGSSPYNEQFF. The CDR3 DNA reads as TGCGCCAGCAGCTTGGGTAGCAGCCCCTACAATGAGCAGTTCTTC.

The rearrangement joins TRBV5-4 to TRBJ2-3, with 9 bases fitting TRBD2. Per the germline V gene, CDR1 is SGHNT and CDR2 is YYREEE (reference sequence). The CDR3 has 16 residues. J lost 3 bases, V lost 4 bases, and 9 bases had no gene match. As DNA, the CDR3 is TGTGCCAGCAGCCCCCAGGCGGGGGGGGTGACAGATACGCAGTATTTT. Encoded protein: CASSPQAGGVTDTQYF.

The chain couples TRBV2 to TRBJ1-2; tentatively, D is TRBD1 (6 bases). Germline CDR1 and CDR2: SNHLY and FYNNEI. The CDR3 runs 15 residues. V lost 3 bases, J lost 6 bases, and 17 bases lay in between. In DNA, the CDR3 is TGTGCCAGCAGTGATTACAGGGTGGTAATCCATGGCTACACCTTC. Translated, it gives CASSDYRVVIHGYTF.

By its share, this clone is medium-sized. As DNA, the CDR3 is TGTGCCAGTATATACAGGGGGCGAAGGGGAAACACCATATATTTT. Amino acids: CASIYRGRRGNTIYF. This chain connects TRBV19 to TRBJ1-3; TRBD1 aligns across 9 bases. V lost 7 bases, J lost 4 bases, and 8 bases stayed unmatched. The length of the CDR3 is 15 residues. Germline V gene lookup returns CDR1 LNHDA and CDR2 SQIVND (reference sequence).

The rearrangement uses TRBV18 and TRBJ1-5; D uncertain. The CDR3 covers 13 residues. Germline CDR1 and CDR2: KGHSH and LQKENI. V lost 3 bases, J lost 4 bases, and 7 bases lay in between. The CDR3 is CASSPAGNQPQHF. As DNA, the CDR3 is TGTGCCAGCTCACCGGCGGGGAATCAGCCCCAGCATTTT.

The V gene is TRBV5-1, the J gene TRBJ1-1, with 8 bases matching TRBD1. The V segment lost 5 bases and the J segment 5 bases; nucleotides outside the gene matches: 8. Germline V gene lookup returns CDR1 SGHRS and CDR2 YFSETQ. The length of the CDR3 is 14 residues. The DNA for the CDR3 is TGCGCCAGCAGAATACAGGGGGTACATACTGAAGCTTTCTTT. This translates into CASRIQGVHTEAFF. Drawing the rest from reference TRBV5-1 and TRBJ1-1, the complete variable domain is KAGVTQTPRYLIKTRGQQVTLSCSPISGHRSVSWYQQTPGQGLQFLFEYFSETQRNKGNFPGRFSGRQFSNSRSEMNVSTLELGDSALYLCASRIQGVHTEAFFGQGTRLTVV.

This clone occurred once. This chain joins TRBV19 and TRBJ2-7; TRBD2 aligns across 10 bases. This CDR3 is 16 amino acids long. CDR1 and CDR2 from the germline V gene are LNHDA and SQIVND (reference sequence). V lost 3 bases and J lost 0; bases outside the gene matches: 5. The CDR3 region has the DNA TGTGCCAGTAGTATCGGTAGCGGGGGGTACTCCTACGAGCAGTACTTC. Protein product: CASSIGSGGYSYEQYF.

On this clone: Other DNA sequences of this sample code for an identical CDR3. The gene calls are TRBV7-3 and TRBJ2-1; no reliable D call. The V end lost 0 bases, the J end lost 5 bases, and 5 bases lay between the germline ends. The CDR3 has 13 residues. Germline CDR1 SGHTA, CDR2 FQGTGA. Here the CDR3 DNA reads TGTGCCAGCAGCTTAACTAGAGACAATGAGCAGTTCTTC. Amino acid sequence: CASSLTRDNEQFF.

The sample holds one count of this clone. The chain links TRBV3-1 (or the pseudogene TRBV3-2) to TRBJ2-1, with 9 bases matching TRBD2. Germline trimming cut 0 bases from V and 2 bases from J; bases unmatched to any gene: 11. CDR1 and CDR2 (germline): LGHDT, YNNKEL (reference sequence). The CDR3 runs 19 residues. The CDR3 region is CASSQDKRLAGFAYNEQFF. CDR3 bases: TGTGCCAGCAGCCAAGATAAAAGGCTAGCGGGATTCGCCTACAATGAGCAGTTCTTC.

This sequence joins TRBV5-6 and TRBJ2-1; TRBD1 matches 7 bases. V was pared by 1 base and J by 3 bases, with 4 bases of the junction left unmatched. The germline V gene encodes CDR1 SGHDT and CDR2 YYEEEE. The length of the CDR3 is 15 residues. The CDR3 loop is CASSLRGGSYNEQFF. The CDR3 DNA reads as TGTGCCAGCAGCTTGAGAGGGGGCAGCTACAATGAGCAGTTCTTC.

This chain connects TRBV19 to TRBJ2-1; 11 nucleotides align to TRBD2. Germline CDR1 and CDR2: LNHDA and SQIVND (reference sequence). CDR3 length equals 15 residues. V was pared by 1 base and J by 8 bases, with 4 bases of the junction left unmatched. The CDR3 is CASSIGLAGWDEQFF. CDR3 nucleotides: TGTGCCAGTAGTATAGGACTAGCGGGGTGGGATGAGCAGTTCTTC.

This CDR3 is CASSEVEGSDEQYF. CDR3 nucleotides: TGTGCCAGCAGTGAAGTAGAGGGTTCCGACGAGCAGTACTTC. The J gene is TRBJ2-7, the V gene TRBV6-1; tentative D call: TRBD2 (5 bases). Germline V gene sequence: CDR1 MNHNS, CDR2 SASEGT. CDR3 length equals 14 residues. The ends were cut back, 1 base at V and 5 bases at J, with 12 bases in the middle.

This sequence joins TRBV5-1 and TRBJ1-3; 7 bases fit TRBD1. Trimming removed 4 bases from V and 1 base from J; junction bases left unmatched: 2. There are 14 residues in the CDR3. Looked up from germline, CDR1 is SGHRS and CDR2 is YFSETQ. The CDR3 DNA reads TGCGCCAGCAGCCTGGGACAGTCTGGAAACACCATATATTTT. Its protein product is CASSLGQSGNTIYF.

The CDR3 spells CASKAPWGDTEAFF. The CDR3 DNA is TGTGCCAGCAAGGCCCCTTGGGGGGACACTGAAGCTTTCTTT. The genes are TRBV9 and TRBJ1-1, with D perhaps matching TRBD1 (5 bases). CDR1 and CDR2 from the germline V gene are SGDLS and YYNGEE. The CDR3 is 14 amino acids. Trimming removed 6 bases at V and 3 bases at J, with 15 bases between.

The CDR3 DNA is TGTGCCAGCAGCTTGGCGGGAAACACCATATATTTT. Translated, it gives CASSLAGNTIYF. The rearrangement links TRBV5-6 to TRBJ1-3, with D hard to call. V was pared by 0 bases and J by 4 bases, with 2 bases between. CDR1 is SGHDT, CDR2 YYEEEE, per germline. The CDR3 runs to 12 residues.

J is TRBJ2-5 and V is TRBV4-1; 8 bases map to TRBD2. J lost 4 bases, V lost 1 base, and 5 bases had no gene match. There are 15 residues in the CDR3. Germline V lookup: CDR1 MGHRA, CDR2 YSYEKL. The CDR3, as DNA: TGCGCCAGCAGCCAAGCCGGCCTAGCGGGAGAGACCCAGTACTTC. Its translation: CASSQAGLAGETQYF.

This clone was recorded only once. The rearrangement links TRBV18 to TRBJ1-1, with D possibly TRBD1 on 5 matching bases. Germline CDR1 reads KGHSH; CDR2 reads LQKENI. V gave up 4 bases and J gave up 6 bases, with 27 bases separating them. CDR3 length: 18 amino acids. CDR3 bases: TGTGCCAGCTCACAAAACTTACCCGGGACCTTTGGGAGGCCTGAAGCTTTCTTT. This encodes CASSQNLPGTFGRPEAFF.

The gene calls are TRBV5-4 and TRBJ2-5; 10 positions match TRBD1. Germline trimming cut 0 bases from V and 4 bases from J; bases unmatched to any gene: 9. The germline V gene encodes CDR1 SGHNT and CDR2 YYREEE (reference sequence). This CDR3 comprises 17 residues. CDR3 protein: CASSLVVDRGRVETQYF. The CDR3 coding sequence is TGTGCCAGCAGCTTGGTTGTTGACAGGGGGCGCGTAGAGACCCAGTACTTC.

The chain carries TRBV5-5 and TRBJ2-1; D ambiguous. Per germline, CDR1 SGHKS and CDR2 YYEKEE (reference sequence). The CDR3 runs 14 residues. Trimming pared 0 bases from V and 1 base from J, leaving 5 bases between. Written as DNA, the CDR3 is TGTGCCAGCAGCTTGGACTCGTCCTACAATGAGCAGTTCTTC. It codes for CASSLDSSYNEQFF.

Concerning this clone: At one end, the junction sequence differs from germline, possibly due to a read error. The chain carries TRBV28 and TRBJ2-7; maybe TRBD2 (5 bases). This CDR3 has 13 amino acids. The germline CDR1 and CDR2 sequences are MDHEN and SYDVKM. CDR3 DNA: TGTGCCAGCACCTCCCCTGGGAATAAGCGGTGGGGCTTC. This sequence encodes CASTSPGNKRWGF.

The rearrangement joins TRBV5-5 to TRBJ2-7; the match to TRBD1 covers 8 bases. The CDR3 loop spans 15 amino acids. Unmatched junction bases numbered 8, after V lost 1 base and J lost 5 bases. Germline lookup yields CDR1 SGHKS and CDR2 YYEKEE (reference sequence). The CDR3 DNA sequence: TGTGCCAGCAGCTTGACAGGACAGGGCTACCACGAGCAGTACTTC. Translating it yields CASSLTGQGYHEQYF.

The rearrangement joins TRBV14 to TRBJ2-2, with 15 bases that match TRBD2. Germline V gives CDR1 SGHDN, CDR2 FVKESK. Trimming took 3 bases from V and 7 from J; bases not matched to a gene: 9. There are 18 residues in the CDR3. In nucleotides, the CDR3 is TGTGCCAGCAGCCAGGGGACTAGCGGGGGGAAGGAACACGGGGAGCTGTTTTTT. It is translated as CASSQGTSGGKEHGELFF.

The J gene is TRBJ2-4, the V gene TRBV5-4, with TRBD1 as a possible D gene (7 bases). There are 15 residues in the CDR3. Germline lookup yields CDR1 SGHNT and CDR2 YYREEE (reference sequence). Trimming removed 2 bases from V and 2 bases from J, with 11 bases in between. Here the CDR3 DNA reads TGTGCCAGCAGCTTCGGGGGACAGACCAAAAACATTCAGTACTTC. As protein: CASSFGGQTKNIQYF.

V and J are TRBV6-5 and TRBJ2-3; 10 nucleotides align to TRBD1. V gave up 6 bases and J gave up 8 bases; unmatched junction bases: 11. The CDR3 is made up of 15 amino acids. CDR1 MNHEY and CDR2 SVGAGI come from the germline V gene. The CDR3 region has the DNA TGTGCCAGCAGCATAACCGGGACAGGGGACGGTACGCAGTATTTT. Amino acids: CASSITGTGDGTQYF.